This entry lists 10 T cell receptor beta chains sequenced from one sample in a study of blood T cell repertoires in COVID-19. The data were produced by immunoSEQ multiplex PCR, yet TCRdb's version contains in-frame clones alone and is incomplete. The data contain about 71,000 clones, about 76% of them singletons. Sequenced: peripheral blood. The receptors derive from a woman of 80 years or more with active or convalescent COVID-19.

This clone was detected once. The chain combines TRBV23-1 with TRBJ1-5; perhaps TRBD1 as D (6 bases). Being an ORF, TRBV23-1 has a function that is uncertain. This CDR3 has 16 amino acids. The V end lost 6 bases, the J end lost 6 bases, and 21 bases lay between the germline ends. The CDR3 DNA reads as TGCGCCAGCAGCGCCATAAGACAGGCGCAGATTCAGCCCCAGCATTTT. Protein: CASSAIRQAQIQPQHF.

V gene TRBV7-2 combines with J gene TRBJ2-3; TRBD2 matches at 9 bases. V shed 5 bases, J shed 2 bases, and the junction held 11 bases outside the gene matches. The length of the CDR3 is 17 residues. From germline, CDR1 is SGHTA and CDR2 FQGNSA. The CDR3 protein is CASSRSGGPGITDTQYF. The CDR3 region has the DNA TGTGCCAGCAGCAGAAGCGGGGGGCCCGGTATCACAGATACGCAGTATTTT.

The V and J genes are TRBV5-5 and TRBJ2-5; D is possibly TRBD1 (6 bases). Trimming left V 6 bases short and J 1 base short, with 16 bases between. Per the germline V gene, CDR1 is SGHKS and CDR2 is YYEKEE (reference sequence). The CDR3 loop spans 15 amino acids. CDR3 sequence (DNA): TGTGCCAGCACCAAAGTAAGGGGGTCCCAAGAGACCCAGTACTTC. Residues: CASTKVRGSQETQYF.

This clone was found a few times. The rearrangement joins TRBV29-1 to TRBJ1-2; 9 nucleotides align to TRBD1. Germline assignment: CDR1 SQVTM and CDR2 ANQGSEA. V lost 8 bases and J lost 1; bases outside the gene matches: 5. This CDR3 spans 13 amino acids. The CDR3 bases are TGCAGCATCGACAGGGGGGGTAACTATGGCTACACCTTC. It codes for CSIDRGGNYGYTF. The full variable domain, its missing parts supplied by reference TRBV29-1 and TRBJ1-2, is SAVISQKPSRDICQRGTSLTIQCQVDSQVTMMFWYRQQPGQSLTLIATANQGSEATYESGFVIDKFPISRPNLTFSTLTVSNMSPEDSSIYLCSIDRGGNYGYTFGSGTRLTVV.

This chain links TRBV20-1 with TRBJ1-2, with TRBD1 as a possible D gene (5 bases). V lost 3 bases, J lost 2 bases, and 13 bases lay in between. Per the germline V gene, CDR1 is DFQATT and CDR2 is SNEGSKA (reference sequence). The CDR3 has 14 amino acids. CDR3 loop: CSASIPGLNYGYTF. CDR3 sequence (DNA): TGCAGTGCTAGTATTCCGGGACTCAACTATGGCTACACCTTC.

The genes are TRBV12-3 or TRBV12-4 and TRBJ2-7, with unresolved D. This CDR3 spans 13 amino acids. Trimming left V 2 bases short and J 3 bases short, with 8 bases between. Here the CDR3 DNA reads TGTGCCAGCAGTTTATTCGGCGGCTACGAGCAGTACTTC. Its translation: CASSLFGGYEQYF.

This clone was seen only a few times. The gene calls are TRBV5-1 and TRBJ2-5; D is ambiguous. There are 16 residues in the CDR3. Germline assignment: CDR1 SGHRS and CDR2 YFSETQ. V lost 1 base and J 4 bases, leaving 17 bases between the germline ends. The CDR3 DNA reads TGCGCCAGCAGCTTGTCTCCCACCGGTGGTGTAGAGACCCAGTACTTC. Translated, it gives CASSLSPTGGVETQYF.

This clone was counted only a few times. The V and J genes are TRBV19 and TRBJ1-3, with unresolved D. The CDR3 is 13 amino acids. Germline CDR1 is LNHDA and CDR2 is SQIVND (reference sequence). Trimming left V 6 bases short and J 0 bases short, with 6 bases between. The CDR3 loop is CASSFSSGNTIYF. CDR3 bases: TGTGCCAGTAGCTTTAGCTCTGGAAACACCATATATTTT.

This chain joins TRBV7-2 and TRBJ2-7, with D maybe TRBD2 (5 bases). V lost 1 base and J 3 bases, leaving 10 bases between the germline ends. The CDR3 spans 14 residues. Per the germline V gene, CDR1 is SGHTA and CDR2 is FQGNSA. DNA for the CDR3: TGTGCCAGCAGCTTAGGGGCTAGCAGCTACGAGCAGTACTTC. This gives the protein CASSLGASSYEQYF.

The rearrangement uses TRBV30 and TRBJ1-1, with 7 bases lining up with TRBD1. CDR1 and CDR2 from the germline V gene are GTSNPN and SVGIG (reference sequence). The V gene end was trimmed by 2 bases and the J gene end by 0 bases; junction bases not matched to a gene: 6. CDR3 length: 15 residues. The CDR3 region has the DNA TGTGCCTGGAGTCCGACCGGGACAGTGAACACTGAAGCTTTCTTT. Translated: CAWSPTGTVNTEAFF.